This T cell receptor (beta chain) is drawn from a study of blood T cell repertoires in COVID-19. Trimming stripped 3 bases from V and 6 bases from J, with 15 bases between. The CDR3 extends over 16 amino acids. Germline CDR1 LNHDA, CDR2 SQIVND (reference sequence). The repertoire was sequenced with immunoSEQ multiplex PCR; TCRdb's copy has only in-frame clones and lacks some. The data contain 60,000 to 80,000 clones, approximately 80% of them singletons. Study members were between roughly 18 and 89 years old and lived in 20 to 30 US regions. Cohort placement rested on clinical history that participants reported themselves.

The receptor was isolated from a woman aged 40 to 50 with acute COVID-19. Sequenced material: PBMCs or T cells enriched from blood (not recorded which). The rearrangement uses TRBV19 and TRBJ1-6, with D perhaps TRBD1 (6 bases). CDR3 region: CASSIRTRGSNSPLHF. In nucleotides, the CDR3 is TGTGCCAGTAGTATCCGTACCAGGGGAAGTAATTCACCCCTCCACTTT.